This T cell receptor beta chain was recovered during a study of blood T cell repertoires in COVID-19. V was trimmed by 2 bases and J by 4 bases, leaving 12 bases between them. CDR3 size: 14 residues. The germline CDR1 and CDR2 sequences are SGHRS and YFSETQ. This clone was detected only once. Repertoires were generated with immunoSEQ multiplex PCR, while TCRdb's copy carries only in-frame clones and drops some. This table holds 300,000 to 450,000 clones, around 87% found once. This chain connects TRBV5-1 to TRBJ1-2, with TRBD1 as a possible D gene (5 bases). The sequence derives from a young man who had recovered from COVID-19. Material: PBMCs or T cells enriched from blood (not recorded which). This chain's CDR3 is CASSFGGPFYGYTF. The CDR3 DNA reads TGCGCCAGCAGCTTCGGGGGACCGTTCTATGGCTACACCTTC.